This TCR beta chain was retrieved from a study of blood T cell repertoires in COVID-19. For the study at large: T cells, B-cell-depleted T cells, or PBMCs supplied cDNA or gDNA.

Here immunoSEQ multiplex PCR was the method, and the copy in TCRdb shows in-frame clones only, minus some. Of fewer than 95,000 clones detected, 80% to 90% appear once; the ten largest clones hold under 9.5%. This clone occurred a few times. The germline V gene has CDR1 SEHNR and CDR2 FQNEAQ (reference sequence). Trimming took off 6 bases at V and 10 bases at J, with 15 bases between the two ends. The CDR3 extends over 12 amino acids. The chain uses TRBV7-9 and TRBJ1-1; D is perhaps TRBD1 (6 bases). This receptor was taken from a man between 50 and 59 years old with acute or convalescent COVID-19. Material for sequencing was peripheral blood. The CDR3 DNA reads TGTGCCAGCAGTTCGAACAGGGTTGGAGCTTTCTTT. Translation: CASSSNRVGAFF.